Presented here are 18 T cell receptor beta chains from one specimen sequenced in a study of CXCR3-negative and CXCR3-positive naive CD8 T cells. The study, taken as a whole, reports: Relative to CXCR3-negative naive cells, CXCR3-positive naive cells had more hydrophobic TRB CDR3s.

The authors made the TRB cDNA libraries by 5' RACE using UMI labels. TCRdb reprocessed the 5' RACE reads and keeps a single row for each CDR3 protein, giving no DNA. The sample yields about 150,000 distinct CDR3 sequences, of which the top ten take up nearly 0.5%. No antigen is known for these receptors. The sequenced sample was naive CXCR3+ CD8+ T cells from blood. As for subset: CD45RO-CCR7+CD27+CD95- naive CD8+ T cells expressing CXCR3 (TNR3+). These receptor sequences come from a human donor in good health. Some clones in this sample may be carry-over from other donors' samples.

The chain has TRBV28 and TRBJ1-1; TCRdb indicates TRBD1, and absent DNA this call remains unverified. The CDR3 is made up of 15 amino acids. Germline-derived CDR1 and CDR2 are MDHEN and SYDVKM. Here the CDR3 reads CASSFTGARRTEAFF. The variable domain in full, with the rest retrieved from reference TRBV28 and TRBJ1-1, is DVKVTQSSRYLVKRTGEKVFLECVQDMDHENMFWYRQDPGLGLRLIYFSYDVKMKEKGDIPEGYSVSREKKERFSLILESASTNQTSMYLCASSFTGARRTEAFFGQGTRLTVV.

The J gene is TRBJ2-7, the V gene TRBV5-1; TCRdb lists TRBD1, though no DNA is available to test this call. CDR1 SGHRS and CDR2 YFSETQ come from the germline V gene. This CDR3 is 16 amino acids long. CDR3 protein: CASSLDPGTASYEQYF.

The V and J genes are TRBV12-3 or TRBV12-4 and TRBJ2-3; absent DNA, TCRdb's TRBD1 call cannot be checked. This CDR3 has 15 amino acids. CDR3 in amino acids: CASSFWGPEQDTQYF.

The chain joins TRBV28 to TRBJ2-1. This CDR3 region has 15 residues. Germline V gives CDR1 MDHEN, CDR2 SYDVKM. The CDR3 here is CASSGFMSSYNEQFF. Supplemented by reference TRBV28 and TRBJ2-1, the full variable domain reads DVKVTQSSRYLVKRTGEKVFLECVQDMDHENMFWYRQDPGLGLRLIYFSYDVKMKEKGDIPEGYSVSREKKERFSLILESASTNQTSMYLCASSGFMSSYNEQFFGPGTRLTVL.

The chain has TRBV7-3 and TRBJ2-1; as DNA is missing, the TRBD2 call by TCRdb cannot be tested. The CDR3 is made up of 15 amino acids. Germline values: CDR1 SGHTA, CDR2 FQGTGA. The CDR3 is CASSRAGGGYNEQFF.

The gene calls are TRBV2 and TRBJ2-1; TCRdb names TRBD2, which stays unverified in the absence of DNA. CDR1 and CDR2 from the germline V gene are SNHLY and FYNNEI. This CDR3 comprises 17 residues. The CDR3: CASSEARGLAGEAEQFF.

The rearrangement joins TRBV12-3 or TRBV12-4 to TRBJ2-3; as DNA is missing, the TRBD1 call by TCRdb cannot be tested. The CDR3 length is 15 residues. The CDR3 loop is CTSSSPREGLDTQYF.

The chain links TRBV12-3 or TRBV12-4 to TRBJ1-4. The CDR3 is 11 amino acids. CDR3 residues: CASSLNEKLFF.

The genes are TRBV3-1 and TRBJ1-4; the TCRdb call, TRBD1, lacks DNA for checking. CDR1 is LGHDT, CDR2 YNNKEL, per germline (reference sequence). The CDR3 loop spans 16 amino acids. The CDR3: CASSQYPPESGEKLFF.

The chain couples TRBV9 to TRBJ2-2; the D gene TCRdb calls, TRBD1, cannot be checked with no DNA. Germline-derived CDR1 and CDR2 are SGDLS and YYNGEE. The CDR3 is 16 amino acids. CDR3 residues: CASSAHQGASTGELFF.

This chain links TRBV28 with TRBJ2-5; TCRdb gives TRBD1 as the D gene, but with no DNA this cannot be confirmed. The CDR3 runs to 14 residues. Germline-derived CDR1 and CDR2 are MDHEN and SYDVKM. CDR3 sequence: CASSFGTGVETQYF.

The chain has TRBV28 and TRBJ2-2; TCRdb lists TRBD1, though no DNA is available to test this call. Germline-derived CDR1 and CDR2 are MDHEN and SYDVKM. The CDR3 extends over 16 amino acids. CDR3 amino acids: CASSQTGGSNTGELFF.

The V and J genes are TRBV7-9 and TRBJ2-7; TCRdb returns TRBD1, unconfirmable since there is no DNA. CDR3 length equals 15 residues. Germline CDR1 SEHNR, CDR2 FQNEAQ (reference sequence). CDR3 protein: CASSHTGTGDYEQYF.

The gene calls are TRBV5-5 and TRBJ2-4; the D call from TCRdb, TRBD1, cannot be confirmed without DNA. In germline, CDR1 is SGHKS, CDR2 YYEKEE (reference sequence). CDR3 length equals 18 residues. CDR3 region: CASSSGTGGWIAKNIQYF.

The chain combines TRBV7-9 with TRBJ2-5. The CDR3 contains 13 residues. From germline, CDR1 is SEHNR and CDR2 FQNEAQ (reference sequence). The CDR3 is CASSSNLKETQYF.

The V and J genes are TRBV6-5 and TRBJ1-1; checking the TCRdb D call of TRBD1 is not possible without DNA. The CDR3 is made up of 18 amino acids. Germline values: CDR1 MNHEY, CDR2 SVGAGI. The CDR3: CASSYRAFRVYPNTEAFF.

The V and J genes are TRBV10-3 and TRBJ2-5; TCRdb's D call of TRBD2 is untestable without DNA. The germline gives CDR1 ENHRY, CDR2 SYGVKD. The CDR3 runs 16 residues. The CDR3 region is CAISPTSGRAVETQYF.

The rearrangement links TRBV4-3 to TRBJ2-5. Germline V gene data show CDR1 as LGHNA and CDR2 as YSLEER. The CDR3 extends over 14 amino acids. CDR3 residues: CASSQDRLKETQYF.